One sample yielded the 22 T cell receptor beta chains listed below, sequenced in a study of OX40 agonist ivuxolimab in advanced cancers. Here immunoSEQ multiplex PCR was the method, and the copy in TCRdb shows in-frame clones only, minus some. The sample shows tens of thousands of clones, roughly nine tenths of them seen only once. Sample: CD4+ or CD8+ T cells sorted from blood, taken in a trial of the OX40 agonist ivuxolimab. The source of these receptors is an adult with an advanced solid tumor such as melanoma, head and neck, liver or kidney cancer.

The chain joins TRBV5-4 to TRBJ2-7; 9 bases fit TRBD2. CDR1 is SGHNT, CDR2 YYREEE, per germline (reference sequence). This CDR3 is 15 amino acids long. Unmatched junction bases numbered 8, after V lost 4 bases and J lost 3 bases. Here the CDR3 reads CASSLQAGGLYEQYF. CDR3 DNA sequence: TGTGCCAGCAGCCTCCAGGCGGGGGGGCTCTACGAGCAGTACTTC.

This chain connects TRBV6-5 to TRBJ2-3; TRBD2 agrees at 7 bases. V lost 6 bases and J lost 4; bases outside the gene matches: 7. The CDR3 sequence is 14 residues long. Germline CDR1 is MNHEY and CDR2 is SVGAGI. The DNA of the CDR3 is TGTGCCAGCAGACCCCGACTAGCTTCAGATACGCAGTATTTT. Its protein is CASRPRLASDTQYF.

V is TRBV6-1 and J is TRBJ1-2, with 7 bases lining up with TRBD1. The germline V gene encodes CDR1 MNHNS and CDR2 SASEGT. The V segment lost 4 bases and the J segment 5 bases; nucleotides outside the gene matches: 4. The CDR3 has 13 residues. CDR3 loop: CASSGQTGYGYTF. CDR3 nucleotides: TGTGCCAGCAGTGGCCAGACAGGGTATGGCTACACCTTC.

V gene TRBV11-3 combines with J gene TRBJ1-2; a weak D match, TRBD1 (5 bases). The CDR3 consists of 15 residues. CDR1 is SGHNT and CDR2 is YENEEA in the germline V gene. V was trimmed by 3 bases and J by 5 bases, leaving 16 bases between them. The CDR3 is CASSLRAGTDYGYTF. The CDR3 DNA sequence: TGTGCCAGCAGCTTGAGGGCCGGGACGGATTATGGCTACACCTTC.

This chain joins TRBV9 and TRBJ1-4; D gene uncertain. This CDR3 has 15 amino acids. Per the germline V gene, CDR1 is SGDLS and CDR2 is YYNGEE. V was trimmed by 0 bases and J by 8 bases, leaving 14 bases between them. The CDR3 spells CASSVGSTVGEKLFF. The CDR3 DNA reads TGTGCCAGCAGCGTAGGAAGCACAGTGGGGGAAAAACTGTTTTTT.

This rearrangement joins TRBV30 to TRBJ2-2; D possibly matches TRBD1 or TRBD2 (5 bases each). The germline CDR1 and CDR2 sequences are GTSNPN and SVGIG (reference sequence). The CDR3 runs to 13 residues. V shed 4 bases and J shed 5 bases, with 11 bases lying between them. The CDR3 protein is CAWTGRVTGELFF. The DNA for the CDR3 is TGTGCCTGGACGGGACGGGTGACCGGGGAGCTGTTTTTT.

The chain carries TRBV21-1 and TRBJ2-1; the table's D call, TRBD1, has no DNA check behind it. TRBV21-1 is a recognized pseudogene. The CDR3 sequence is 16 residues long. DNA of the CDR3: TGTGCCAGCACCCCCGCACTGGGACAGGGGAATCTTGAGCAGTTCTTC. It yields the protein CASTPALGQGNLEQFF.

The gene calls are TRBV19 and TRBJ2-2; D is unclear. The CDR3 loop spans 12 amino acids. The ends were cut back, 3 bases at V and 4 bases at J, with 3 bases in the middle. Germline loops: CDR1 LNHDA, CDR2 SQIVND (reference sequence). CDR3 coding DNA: TGTGCCAGTAGTATTCCCACCGGGGAGCTGTTTTTT. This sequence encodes CASSIPTGELFF.

This chain's CDR3 is CASSFWGQGATGQPQHF. Here the CDR3 DNA reads TGTGCCAGCAGCTTCTGGGGACAGGGGGCAACCGGTCAGCCCCAGCATTTT. The chain couples TRBV7-2 to TRBJ1-5; 12 bases align to TRBD1. The CDR3 is 17 residues long. The V and J ends lost 3 bases and 6 bases, in that order; junction bases with no gene match: 9. Germline V gene lookup returns CDR1 SGHTA and CDR2 FQGNSA.

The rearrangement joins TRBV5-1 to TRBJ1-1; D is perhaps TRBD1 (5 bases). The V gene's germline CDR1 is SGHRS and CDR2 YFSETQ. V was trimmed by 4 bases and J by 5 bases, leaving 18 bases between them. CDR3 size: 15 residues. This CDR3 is CASSGGAQVVTEAFF. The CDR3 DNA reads TGCGCCAGCAGCGGAGGGGCCCAGGTAGTGACTGAAGCTTTCTTT.

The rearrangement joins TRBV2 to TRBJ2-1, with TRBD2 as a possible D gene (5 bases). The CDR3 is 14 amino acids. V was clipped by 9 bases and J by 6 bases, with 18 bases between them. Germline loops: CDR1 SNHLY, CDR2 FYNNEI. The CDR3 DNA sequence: TGTGCCAGTATGAGACGACCAGAGGGCAATGAGCAGTTCTTC. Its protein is CASMRRPEGNEQFF.

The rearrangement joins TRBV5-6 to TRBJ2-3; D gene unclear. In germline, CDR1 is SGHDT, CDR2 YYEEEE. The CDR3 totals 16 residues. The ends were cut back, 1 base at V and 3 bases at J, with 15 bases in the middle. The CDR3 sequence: CASSLFETSNTDTQYF. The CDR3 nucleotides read TGTGCCAGCAGCTTGTTTGAAACCAGCAATACAGATACGCAGTATTTT. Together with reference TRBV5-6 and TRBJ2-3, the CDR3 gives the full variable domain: DAGVTQSPTHLIKTRGQQVTLRCSPKSGHDTVSWYQQALGQGPQFIFQYYEEEERQRGNFPDRFSGHQFPNYSSELNVNALLLGDSALYLCASSLFETSNTDTQYFGPGTRLTVL.

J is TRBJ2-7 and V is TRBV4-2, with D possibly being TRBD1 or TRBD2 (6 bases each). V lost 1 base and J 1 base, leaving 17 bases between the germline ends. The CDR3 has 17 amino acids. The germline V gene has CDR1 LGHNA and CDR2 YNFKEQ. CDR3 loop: CASSQALGGLHSYEQYF. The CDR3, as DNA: TGTGCCAGCAGCCAAGCCTTGGGGGGCCTTCATTCCTACGAGCAGTACTTC.

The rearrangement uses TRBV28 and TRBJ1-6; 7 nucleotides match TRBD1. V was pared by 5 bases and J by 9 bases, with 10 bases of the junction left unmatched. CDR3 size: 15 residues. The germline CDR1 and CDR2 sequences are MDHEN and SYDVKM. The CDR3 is CASSPRQGESSPLHF. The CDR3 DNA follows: TGTGCCAGCAGTCCAAGACAGGGAGAGAGTTCACCCCTCCACTTT.

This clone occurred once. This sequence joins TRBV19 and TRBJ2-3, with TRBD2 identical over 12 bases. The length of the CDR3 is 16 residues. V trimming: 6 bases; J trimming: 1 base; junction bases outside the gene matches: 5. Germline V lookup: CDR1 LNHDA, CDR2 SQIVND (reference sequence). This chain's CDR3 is CASRTRTSGGTDTQYF. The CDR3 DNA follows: TGTGCCAGTAGAACCCGGACTAGCGGGGGCACAGATACGCAGTATTTT.

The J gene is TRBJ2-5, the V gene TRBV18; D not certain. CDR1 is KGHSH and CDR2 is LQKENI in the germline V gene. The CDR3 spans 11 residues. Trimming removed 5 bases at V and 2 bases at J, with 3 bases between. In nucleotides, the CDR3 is TGTGCCAGCTCAGAGCAAGAGACCCAGTACTTC. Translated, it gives CASSEQETQYF.

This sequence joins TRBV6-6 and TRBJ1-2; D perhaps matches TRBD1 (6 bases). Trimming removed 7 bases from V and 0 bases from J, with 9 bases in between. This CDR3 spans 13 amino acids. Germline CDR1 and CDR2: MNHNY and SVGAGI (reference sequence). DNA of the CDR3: TGTGCCAGCACGGACAGTACTAACTATGGCTACACCTTC. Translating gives CASTDSTNYGYTF.

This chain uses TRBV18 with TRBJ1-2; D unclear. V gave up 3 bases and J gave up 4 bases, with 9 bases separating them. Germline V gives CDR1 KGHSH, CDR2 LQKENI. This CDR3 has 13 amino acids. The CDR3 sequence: CASSPATSYGYTF. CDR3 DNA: TGTGCCAGCTCACCGGCGACCAGCTATGGCTACACCTTC.

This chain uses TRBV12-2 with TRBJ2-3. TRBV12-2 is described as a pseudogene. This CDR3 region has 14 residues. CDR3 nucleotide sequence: TGTGCAAGTCGCTTAGCCGACCTCGGCCTAACGCAGTATTTT. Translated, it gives CASRLADLGLTQYF.

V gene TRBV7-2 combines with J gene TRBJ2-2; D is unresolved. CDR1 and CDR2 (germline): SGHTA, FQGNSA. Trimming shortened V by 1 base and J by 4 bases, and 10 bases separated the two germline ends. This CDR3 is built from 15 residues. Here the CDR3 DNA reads TGTGCCAGCAGCTTAGGCGGAATAGGCACCGGGGAGCTGTTTTTT. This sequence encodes CASSLGGIGTGELFF.

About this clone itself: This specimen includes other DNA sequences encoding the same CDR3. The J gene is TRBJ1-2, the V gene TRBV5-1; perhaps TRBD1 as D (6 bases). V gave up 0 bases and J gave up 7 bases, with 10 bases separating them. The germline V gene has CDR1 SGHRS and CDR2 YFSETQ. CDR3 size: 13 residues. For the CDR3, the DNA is TGCGCCAGCAGCTTGGCAGGGGACGGTGGCTACACCTTC. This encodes CASSLAGDGGYTF.

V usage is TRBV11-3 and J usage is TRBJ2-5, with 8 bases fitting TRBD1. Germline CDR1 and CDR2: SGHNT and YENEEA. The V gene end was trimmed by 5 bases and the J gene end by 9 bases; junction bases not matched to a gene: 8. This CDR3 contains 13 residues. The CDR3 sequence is CASSQQGERAQYF. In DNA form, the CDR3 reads TGTGCCAGCAGCCAACAGGGGGAAAGGGCCCAGTACTTC.